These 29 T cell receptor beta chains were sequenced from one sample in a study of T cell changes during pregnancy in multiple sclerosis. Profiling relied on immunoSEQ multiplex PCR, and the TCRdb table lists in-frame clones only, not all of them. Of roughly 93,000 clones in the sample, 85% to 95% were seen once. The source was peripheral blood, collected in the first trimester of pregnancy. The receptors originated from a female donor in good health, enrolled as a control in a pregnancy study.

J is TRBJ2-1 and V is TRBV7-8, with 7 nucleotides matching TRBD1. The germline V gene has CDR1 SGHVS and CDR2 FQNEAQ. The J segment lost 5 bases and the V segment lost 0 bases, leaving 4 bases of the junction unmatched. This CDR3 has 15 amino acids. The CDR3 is CASSLAQGVNNEQFF. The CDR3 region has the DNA TGTGCCAGCAGCTTAGCCCAGGGGGTGAACAATGAGCAGTTCTTC. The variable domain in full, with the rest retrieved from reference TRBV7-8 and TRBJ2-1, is GAGVSQSPRYKVAKRGQDVALRCDPISGHVSLFWYQQALGQGPEFLTYFQNEAQLDKSGLPSDRFFAERPEGSVSTLKIQRTQQEDSAVYLCASSLAQGVNNEQFFGPGTRLTVL.

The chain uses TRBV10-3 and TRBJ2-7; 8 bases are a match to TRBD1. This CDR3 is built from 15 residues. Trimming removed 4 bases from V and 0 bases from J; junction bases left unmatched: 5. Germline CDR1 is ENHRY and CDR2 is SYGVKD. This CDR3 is CAISGGTGSSYEQYF. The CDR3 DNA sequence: TGTGCCATCAGTGGGGGGACAGGCAGCTCCTACGAGCAGTACTTC.

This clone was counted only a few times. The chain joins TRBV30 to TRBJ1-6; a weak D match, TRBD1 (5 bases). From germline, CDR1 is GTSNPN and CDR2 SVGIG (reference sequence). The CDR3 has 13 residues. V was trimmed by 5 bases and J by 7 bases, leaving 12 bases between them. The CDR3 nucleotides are TGTGCCTGGGGGACGGGGAGGAATTCACCCCTCCACTTT. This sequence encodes CAWGTGRNSPLHF.

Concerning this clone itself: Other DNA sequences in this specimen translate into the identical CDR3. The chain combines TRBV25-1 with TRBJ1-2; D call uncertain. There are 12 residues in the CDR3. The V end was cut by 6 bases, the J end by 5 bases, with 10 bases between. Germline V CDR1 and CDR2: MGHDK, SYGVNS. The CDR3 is CASSPGGYGYTF. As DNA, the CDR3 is TGTGCCAGCAGCCCAGGAGGATATGGCTACACCTTC.

The DNA of the CDR3 is TGTGCCAGCAGACCCTTCGAGGGGGTAAACACCATATATTTT. This sequence encodes CASRPFEGVNTIYF. The rearrangement uses TRBV11-2 and TRBJ1-3; D possibly corresponds to TRBD1 (6 bases). Germline lookup yields CDR1 SGHAT and CDR2 FQNNGV. Trimming cost V 6 bases and J 6 bases, with 15 bases left between them. The CDR3 spans 14 residues.

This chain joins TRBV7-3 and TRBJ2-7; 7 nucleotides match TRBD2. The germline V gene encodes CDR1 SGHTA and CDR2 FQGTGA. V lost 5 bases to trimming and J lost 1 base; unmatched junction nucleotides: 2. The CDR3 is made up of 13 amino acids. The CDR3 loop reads CASSAGASYEQYF. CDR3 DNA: TGTGCCAGCAGCGCGGGAGCATCCTACGAGCAGTACTTC.

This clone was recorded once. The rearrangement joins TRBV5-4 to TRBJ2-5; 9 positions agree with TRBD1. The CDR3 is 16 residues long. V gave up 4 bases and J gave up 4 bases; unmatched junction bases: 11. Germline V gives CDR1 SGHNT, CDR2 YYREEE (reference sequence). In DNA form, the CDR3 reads TGTGCCAGCAGCCGCCCGACAGGGGGGGTTGTAGAGACCCAGTACTTC. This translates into CASSRPTGGVVETQYF.

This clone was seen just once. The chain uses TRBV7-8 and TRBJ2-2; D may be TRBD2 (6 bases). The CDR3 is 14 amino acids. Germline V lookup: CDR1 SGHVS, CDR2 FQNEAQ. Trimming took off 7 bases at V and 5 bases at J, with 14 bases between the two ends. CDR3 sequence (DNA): TGTGCCAGCACGGAGGGATCGAGGACCGGGGAGCTGTTTTTT. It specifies CASTEGSRTGELFF. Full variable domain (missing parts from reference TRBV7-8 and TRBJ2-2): GAGVSQSPRYKVAKRGQDVALRCDPISGHVSLFWYQQALGQGPEFLTYFQNEAQLDKSGLPSDRFFAERPEGSVSTLKIQRTQQEDSAVYLCASTEGSRTGELFFGEGSRLTVL.

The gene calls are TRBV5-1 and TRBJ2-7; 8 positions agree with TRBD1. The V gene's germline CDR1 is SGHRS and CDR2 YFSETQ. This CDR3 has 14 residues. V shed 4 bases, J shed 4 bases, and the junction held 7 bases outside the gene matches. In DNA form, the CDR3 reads TGCGCCAGCAGCCATGGACAGGGATCGTACGAGCAGTACTTC. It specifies CASSHGQGSYEQYF.

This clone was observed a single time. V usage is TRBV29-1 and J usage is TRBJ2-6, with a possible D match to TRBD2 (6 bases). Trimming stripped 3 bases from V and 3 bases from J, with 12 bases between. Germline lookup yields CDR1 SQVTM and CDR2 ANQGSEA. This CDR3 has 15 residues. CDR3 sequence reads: CSVEWRGGGANVLTF. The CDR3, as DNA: TGCAGCGTTGAGTGGAGGGGAGGTGGGGCCAACGTCCTGACTTTC. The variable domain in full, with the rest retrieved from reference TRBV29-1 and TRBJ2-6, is SAVISQKPSRDICQRGTSLTIQCQVDSQVTMMFWYRQQPGQSLTLIATANQGSEATYESGFVIDKFPISRPNLTFSTLTVSNMSPEDSSIYLCSVEWRGGGANVLTFGAGSRLTVL.

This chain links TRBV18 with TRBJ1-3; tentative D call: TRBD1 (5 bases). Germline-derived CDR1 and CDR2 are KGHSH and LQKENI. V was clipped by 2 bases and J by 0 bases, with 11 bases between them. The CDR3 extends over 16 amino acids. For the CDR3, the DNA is TGTGCCAGCTCACCAGGGGCACGGTCCTCTGGAAACACCATATATTTT. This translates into CASSPGARSSGNTIYF.

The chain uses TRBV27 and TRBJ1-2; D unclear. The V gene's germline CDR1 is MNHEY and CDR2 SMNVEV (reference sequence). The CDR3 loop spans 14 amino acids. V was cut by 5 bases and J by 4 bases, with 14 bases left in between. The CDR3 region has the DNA TGTGCCAGCAGTCCCCGACCGACGGGCTATGGCTACACCTTC. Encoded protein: CASSPRPTGYGYTF.

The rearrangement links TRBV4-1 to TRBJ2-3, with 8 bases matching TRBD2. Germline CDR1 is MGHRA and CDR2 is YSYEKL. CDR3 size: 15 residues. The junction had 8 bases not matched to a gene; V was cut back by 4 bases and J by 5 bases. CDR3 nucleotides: TGCGCCAGCAGCCCCCGACGGGGGGGTGGAGATACGCAGTATTTT. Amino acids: CASSPRRGGGDTQYF.

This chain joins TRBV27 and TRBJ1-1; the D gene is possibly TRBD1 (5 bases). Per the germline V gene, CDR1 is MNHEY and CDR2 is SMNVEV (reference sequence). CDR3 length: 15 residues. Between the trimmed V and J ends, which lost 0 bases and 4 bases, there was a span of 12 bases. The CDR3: CASSLSAGKGTEAFF. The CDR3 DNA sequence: TGTGCCAGCAGTTTATCGGCAGGGAAGGGCACTGAAGCTTTCTTT.

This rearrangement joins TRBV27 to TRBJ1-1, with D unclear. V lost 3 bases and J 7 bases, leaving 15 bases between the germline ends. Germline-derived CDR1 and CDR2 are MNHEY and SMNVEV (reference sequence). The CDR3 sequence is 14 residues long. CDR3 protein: CASSFGESSGEAFF. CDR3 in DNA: TGTGCCAGCAGTTTTGGGGAGAGTTCGGGTGAAGCTTTCTTT.

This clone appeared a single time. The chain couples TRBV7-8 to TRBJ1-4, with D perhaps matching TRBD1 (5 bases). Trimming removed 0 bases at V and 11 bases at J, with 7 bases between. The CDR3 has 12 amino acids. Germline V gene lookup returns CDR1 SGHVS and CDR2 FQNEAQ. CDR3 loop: CASSLAGQKLFF. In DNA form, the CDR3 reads TGTGCCAGCAGCTTAGCGGGGCAGAAACTGTTTTTT.

CDR3 residues: CASSLAAGAKGELFF. DNA of the CDR3: TGTGCCAGCAGCTTAGCAGCGGGGGCCAAGGGGGAGCTGTTTTTT. This chain connects TRBV7-2 to TRBJ2-2; 8 bases match TRBD2. The V gene end was trimmed by 0 bases and the J gene end by 8 bases; junction bases not matched to a gene: 5. Looked up from germline, CDR1 is SGHTA and CDR2 is FQGNSA. This CDR3 is built from 15 residues.

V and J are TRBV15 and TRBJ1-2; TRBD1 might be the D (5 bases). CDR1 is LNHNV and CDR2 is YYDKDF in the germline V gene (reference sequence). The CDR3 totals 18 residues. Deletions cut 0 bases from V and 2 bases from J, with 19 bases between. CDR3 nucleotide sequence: TGTGCCACCAGCAGAGAGGAGCAGGGCGAGAGTGTGAACTATGGCTACACCTTC. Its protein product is CATSREEQGESVNYGYTF.

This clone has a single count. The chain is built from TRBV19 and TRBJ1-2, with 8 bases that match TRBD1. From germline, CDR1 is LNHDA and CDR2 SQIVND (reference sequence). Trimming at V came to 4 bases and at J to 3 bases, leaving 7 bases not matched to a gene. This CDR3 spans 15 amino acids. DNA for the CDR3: TGTGCCAGTAGTAGAAAGGGACAGGCGGACTATGGCTACACCTTC. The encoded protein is CASSRKGQADYGYTF.

The CDR3 DNA is TGTGCCAGCAGCTCACAGGGTTTTTCAGATACGCAGTATTTT. This codes for CASSSQGFSDTQYF. The chain has TRBV11-3 and TRBJ2-3; TRBD1 might be the D (6 bases). Trimming removed 4 bases at V and 4 bases at J, with 12 bases between. This CDR3 contains 14 residues. Germline lookup yields CDR1 SGHNT and CDR2 YENEEA.

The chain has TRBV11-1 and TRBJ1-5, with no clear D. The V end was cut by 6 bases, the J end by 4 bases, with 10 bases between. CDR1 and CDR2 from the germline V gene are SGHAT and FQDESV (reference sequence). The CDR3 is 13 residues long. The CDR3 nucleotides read TGTGCCAGCAGTTCGCTCGGTAATCAGCCCCAGCATTTT. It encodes CASSSLGNQPQHF. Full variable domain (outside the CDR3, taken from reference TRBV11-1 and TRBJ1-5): EAEVAQSPRYKITEKSQAVAFWCDPISGHATLYWYRQILGQGPELLVQFQDESVVDDSQLPKDRFSAERLKGVDSTLKIQPAELGDSAMYLCASSSLGNQPQHFGDGTRLSIL.

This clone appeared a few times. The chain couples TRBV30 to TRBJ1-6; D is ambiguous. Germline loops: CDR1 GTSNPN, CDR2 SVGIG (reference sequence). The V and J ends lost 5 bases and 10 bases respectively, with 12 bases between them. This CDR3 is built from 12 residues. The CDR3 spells CAWGRRESPLHF. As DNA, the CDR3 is TGTGCCTGGGGGAGAAGGGAGTCACCCCTCCACTTT.

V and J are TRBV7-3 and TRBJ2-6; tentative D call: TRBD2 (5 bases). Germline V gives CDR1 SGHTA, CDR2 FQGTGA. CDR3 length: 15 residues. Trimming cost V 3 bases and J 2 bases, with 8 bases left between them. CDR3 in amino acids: CASSLGDPGANVLTF. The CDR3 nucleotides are TGTGCCAGCAGCTTGGGAGACCCTGGGGCCAACGTCCTGACTTTC.

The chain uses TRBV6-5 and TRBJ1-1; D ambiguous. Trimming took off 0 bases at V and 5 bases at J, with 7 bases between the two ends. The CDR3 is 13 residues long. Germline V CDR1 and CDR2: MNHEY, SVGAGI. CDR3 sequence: CASSYSQRTEAFF. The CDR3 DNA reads TGTGCCAGCAGTTACTCCCAGCGGACTGAAGCTTTCTTT.

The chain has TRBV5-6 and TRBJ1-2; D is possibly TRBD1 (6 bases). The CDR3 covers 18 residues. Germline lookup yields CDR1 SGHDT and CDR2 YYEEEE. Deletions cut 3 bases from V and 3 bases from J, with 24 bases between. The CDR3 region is CASSSPWAGGQPYYGYTF. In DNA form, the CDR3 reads TGTGCCAGCAGCTCACCTTGGGCAGGAGGACAGCCGTACTATGGCTACACCTTC.

This CDR3 is CASSLGDYSNQPQHF. DNA for the CDR3: TGTGCCAGCAGCTTGGGAGACTATAGCAATCAGCCCCAGCATTTT. The J gene is TRBJ1-5, the V gene TRBV5-8; no firm D call. CDR1 is SGHTS, CDR2 YDEGEE, per germline. The germline V and J ends were trimmed by 0 bases and 0 bases, with 7 bases remaining between them. The CDR3 runs to 15 residues.

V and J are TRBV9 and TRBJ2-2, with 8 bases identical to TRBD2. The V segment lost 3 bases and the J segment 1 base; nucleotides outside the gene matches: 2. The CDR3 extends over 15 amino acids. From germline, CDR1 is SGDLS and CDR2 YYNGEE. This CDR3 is CASSARGGNTGELFF. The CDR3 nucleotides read TGTGCCAGCAGCGCCCGGGGGGGGAACACCGGGGAGCTGTTTTTT.

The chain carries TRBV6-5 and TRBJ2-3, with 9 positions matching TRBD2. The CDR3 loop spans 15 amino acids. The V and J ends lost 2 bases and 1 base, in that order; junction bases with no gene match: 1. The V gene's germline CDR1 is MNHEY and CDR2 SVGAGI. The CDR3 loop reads CASSYSGGRTDTQYF. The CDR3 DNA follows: TGTGCCAGCAGTTACAGCGGGGGGCGCACAGATACGCAGTATTTT.

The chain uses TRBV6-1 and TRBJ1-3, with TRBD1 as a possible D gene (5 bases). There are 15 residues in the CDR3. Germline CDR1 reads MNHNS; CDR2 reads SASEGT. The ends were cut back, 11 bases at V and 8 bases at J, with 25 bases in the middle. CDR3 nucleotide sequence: TGTGCCGGACGTGGGCAGGGCAGGTCTCGGGACACCATATATTTT. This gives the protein CAGRGQGRSRDTIYF.